Only one count was recorded for the clone carrying this TCR beta chain. The data originate from a study of blood T cells in healthy people across ages. The germline V gene encodes CDR1 GTSNPN and CDR2 SVGIG (reference sequence). CDR3 size: 18 residues. V was pared by 0 bases and J by 6 bases, with 11 bases of the junction left unmatched. A sample-barcoded 5' primer and a J-beta primer mix were used in a second PCR of about 7 to 12 cycles. A single record per CDR3 protein comes from TCRdb applying MiXCR to the 5' RACE reads. The table includes around 800,000 distinct CDR3 sequences, less than 80% detected once.

The receptor comes from a man younger than 40 in good health. J is TRBJ2-3 and V is TRBV30; the match to TRBD2 covers 14 bases. Material for sequencing was blood. CDR3 region: CAWSVEGLAGDHGDTQYF. CDR3 bases: TGTGCCTGGAGTGTAGAGGGACTAGCGGGGGACCATGGGGATACGCAGTATTTT. Full variable domain (rest looked up from reference TRBV30 and TRBJ2-3): SQTIHQWPATLVQPVGSPLSLECTVEGTSNPNLYWYRQAAGRGLQLLFYSVGIGQISSEVPQNLSASRPQDRQFILSSKKLLLSDSGFYLCAWSVEGLAGDHGDTQYFGPGTRLTVL.